This T cell receptor beta chain was sequenced in a study of blood T cell repertoires in COVID-19. About the research overall: Italy, Spain and the United States were the sources of the convalescent and acute COVID-19 samples. Sample material is recorded as cDNA or gDNA derived from T cells, B-cell-depleted T cells, or PBMCs.

Original handling: Reference gene primer amplification gave estimated nucleated cell counts. This table comes from immunoSEQ multiplex PCR, and its TCRdb copy is limited to in-frame clones, with some not included. V and J calls and clone size are as listed in that table; D and trimming were resolved from the DNA. The profile shows 250,000 or so clones, 87% of them singletons. This clone was observed a handful of times. The CDR3 consists of 15 residues. Germline V lookup: CDR1 SGHDT, CDR2 YYEEEE. V was pared by 0 bases and J by 0 bases, with 10 bases between. J is TRBJ2-7 and V is TRBV5-6, with D possibly TRBD2 on 5 matching bases. The TCR sequence derives from a man in his late teens or twenties with active or convalescent COVID-19. The sample was peripheral blood. CDR3 bases: TGTGCCAGCAGCTTGGATCCGGGGAACTCCTACGAGCAGTACTTC. Amino acid sequence: CASSLDPGNSYEQYF.